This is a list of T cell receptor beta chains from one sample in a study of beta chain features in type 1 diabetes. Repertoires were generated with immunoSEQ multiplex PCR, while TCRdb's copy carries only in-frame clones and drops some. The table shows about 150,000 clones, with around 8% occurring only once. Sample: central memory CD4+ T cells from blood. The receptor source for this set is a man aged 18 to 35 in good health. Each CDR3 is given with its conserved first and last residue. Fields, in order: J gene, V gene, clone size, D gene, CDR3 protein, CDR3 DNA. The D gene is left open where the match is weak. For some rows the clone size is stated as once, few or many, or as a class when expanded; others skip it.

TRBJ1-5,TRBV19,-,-,CASSEQGSQPQHF,TGTGCCAGTAGTGAACAGGGTAGTCAGCCCCAGCATTTT
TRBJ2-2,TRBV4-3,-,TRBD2,CASSQDAIRGRNTGELFF,TGCGCCAGCAGCCAAGATGCAATACGCGGGAGGAACACCGGGGAGCTGTTTTTT
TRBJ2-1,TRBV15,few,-,CATSRDRGEQFF,TGTGCCACCAGCAGAGATCGGGGTGAGCAGTTCTTC
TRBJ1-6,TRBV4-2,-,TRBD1,CASSHNTGTGVSYNSPLHF,TGTGCCAGCAGCCATAACACCGGGACAGGGGTCTCCTATAATTCACCCCTCCACTTT
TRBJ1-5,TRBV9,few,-,CASSVEAGPEPQHF,TGTGCCAGCAGCGTAGAGGCAGGGCCTGAGCCCCAGCATTTT
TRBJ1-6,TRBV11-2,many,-,CASSLAEDSPLHF,TGTGCCAGCAGCTTAGCGGAGGATTCACCCCTCCACTTT
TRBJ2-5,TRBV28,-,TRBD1,CASTPWGTGGETQYF,TGTGCCAGCACTCCTTGGGGGACAGGGGGGGAGACCCAGTACTTC
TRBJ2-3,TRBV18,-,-,CASSLGQTRTDTQYF,TGTGCCAGCTCACTAGGACAGACCCGCACAGATACGCAGTATTTT
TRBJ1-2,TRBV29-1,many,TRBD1,CSVLGQANYGYTF,TGCAGCGTTCTCGGACAGGCTAACTATGGCTACACCTTC
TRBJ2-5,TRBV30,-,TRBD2,CAWSVSGGVGQETQYF,TGTGCCTGGAGTGTATCGGGGGGGGTGGGGCAAGAGACCCAGTACTTC
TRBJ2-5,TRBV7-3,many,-,CASSLSPGQETQYF,TGTGCCAGCAGCTTAAGTCCAGGCCAAGAGACCCAGTACTTC
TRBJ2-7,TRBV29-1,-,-,CSVAAETSYEQYF,TGCAGCGTTGCAGCGGAGACCTCTTACGAGCAGTACTTC
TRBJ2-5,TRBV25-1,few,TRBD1,CASSEYGAGGRKTQYF,TGTGCCAGCAGTGAATATGGGGCAGGGGGTAGGAAGACCCAGTACTTC
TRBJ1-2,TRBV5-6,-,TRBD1,CASSSIRDSNNYGYTF,TGTGCCAGCAGCTCAATCCGGGACAGCAATAACTATGGCTACACCTTC
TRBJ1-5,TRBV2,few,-,CASSDRASNQPQHF,TGTGCCAGCAGTGACAGGGCTAGCAATCAGCCCCAGCATTTT
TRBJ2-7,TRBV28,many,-,CASSLSFGQPKQYF,TGTGCCAGCAGTTTATCATTTGGGCAGCCGAAGCAGTACTTC
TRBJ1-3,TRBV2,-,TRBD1,CASSPQGSSGNTIYF,TGTGCCAGCAGCCCACAGGGGAGCTCTGGAAACACCATATATTTT
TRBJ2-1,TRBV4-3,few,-,CASSQDWTPSYNEQFF,TGCGCCAGCAGCCAAGATTGGACTCCTAGCTACAATGAGCAGTTCTTC
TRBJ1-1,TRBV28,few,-,CASSFAQGLGNTEAFF,TGTGCCAGCAGTTTTGCGCAGGGGCTGGGGAACACTGAAGCTTTCTTT
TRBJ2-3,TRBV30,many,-,CAYLSMGLGTQYF,TGTGCCTACCTCTCGATGGGGCTGGGTACGCAGTATTTT
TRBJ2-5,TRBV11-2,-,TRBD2,CASSPTSGLGETQYF,TGTGCCAGCAGCCCTACTAGCGGACTCGGGGAGACCCAGTACTTC
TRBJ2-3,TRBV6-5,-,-,CASSRGPDTQYF,TGTGCCAGCTCGAGAGGGCCAGATACGCAGTATTTT
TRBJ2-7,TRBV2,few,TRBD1,CASSGTGAYEQYF,TGTGCCAGCAGTGGGACAGGGGCCTACGAGCAGTACTTC